This is a list of T cell receptor beta chains from one sample in a study of blood T cell repertoires in COVID-19. Using immunoSEQ multiplex PCR, the repertoire was profiled, and TCRdb retains in-frame clones only, with some absent. Of roughly 180,000 clones listed, approximately 89% were seen once; the top ten hold roughly 8%. The sequencing sample was made of peripheral blood. The receptor source for this set is a woman aged 60-75 years with acute or convalescent COVID-19. Both conserved end residues are part of each CDR3. D genes are given only for firm matches. Where a row states a size, it is once, few, many or the class of an expanded clone; other rows omit it.

>TRBV5-1|-|-|TRBJ1-1
TGCGCCAGCAGCTTGGAGGGGTCCCCCTTTGATGAAGCTTTCTTT
CASSLEGSPFDEAFF
>TRBV3-1/TRBV3-2|-|-|TRBJ2-1
TGTGCCAGCAGCCAAGGGGTACAGGGACGCAATGAGCAGTTCTTC
CASSQGVQGRNEQFF
>TRBV3-1/TRBV3-2|-|-|TRBJ1-3
TGTGCCAGCAGCCAAGACGGTTACTCTGGAAACACCATATATTTT
CASSQDGYSGNTIYF
>TRBV20-1|-|-|TRBJ2-1
TGCAGTGCTAGAATCGGCAATGAGCAGTTCTTC
CSARIGNEQFF
>TRBV24-1|-|-|TRBJ2-6
TGTGCCACCAGTGACCCCATGCCTCCAGGCTCTGGGGCCAACGTCCTGACTTTC
CATSDPMPPGSGANVLTF
>TRBV6-5|-|-|TRBJ2-4
TGTGCCAGCAGCTTTACTGTCGGGGGTCGGAACATTCAGTACTTC
CASSFTVGGRNIQYF
>TRBV18|-|TRBD1|TRBJ1-2
TGTGCCAGCTCACCCCCGGGACAGAGTTTTGGCTACACCTTC
CASSPPGQSFGYTF
>TRBV4-2|few|TRBD1|TRBJ1-1
TGTGCCAGCAGCCAAGACCTCTCAGGGGGTAACACTGAAGCTTTCTTT
CASSQDLSGGNTEAFF
>TRBV10-2|-|-|TRBJ2-5
TGCGCCAGCAGTGAGTCTAACAGGGAGGAGACCCAGTACTTC
CASSESNREETQYF
>TRBV12-3/TRBV12-4|-|-|TRBJ1-1
TGTGCCAGCAGTTTACCCCGAGGCCGAGGAGCTTTCTTT
CASSLPRGRGAFF
>TRBV6-1|-|-|TRBJ1-2
TGTGCCAGCAGTGAGTGGGGGGAGAGCGGGGGCTACACCTTC
CASSEWGESGGYTF
>TRBV12-3/TRBV12-4|-|-|TRBJ1-2
TGTGCCAGCAGTTTGGGCAGTTATGGCTACACCTTC
CASSLGSYGYTF
>TRBV9|-|TRBD2|TRBJ2-1
TGTGCCAGCAGCGTACTTAGCGGGAGTGCCAACAATGAGCAGTTCTTC
CASSVLSGSANNEQFF
>TRBV3-1/TRBV3-2|-|-|TRBJ2-5
TGTGCCAGCAGGGGACTTGATCAGACCCAGTACTTC
CASRGLDQTQYF
>TRBV14|once|-|TRBJ1-2
TGTGCCAGCAGCCAAGTTCAGAACTATGGCTACACCTTC
CASSQVQNYGYTF
>TRBV6-2/TRBV6-3|once|-|TRBJ1-1
TGTGCCAGCAGTTACGGTGTGGACAGGAACACTGAAGCTTTCTTT
CASSYGVDRNTEAFF
>TRBV6-2/TRBV6-3|-|-|TRBJ1-2
TGTGCCAGCACCCCGGCAGGGATCGGCTATGGCTACACCTTC
CASTPAGIGYGYTF
>TRBV7-2|-|-|TRBJ1-1
TGTGCCAGCAGCTTAGAGGAGGACTACGCTCCTGAAGCTTTCTTT
CASSLEEDYAPEAFF
>TRBV28|-|TRBD2|TRBJ2-5
TGTGCCAGCAGCCAAGGGGGACTAGCGGGATTGCCCCACTTC
CASSQGGLAGLPHF
>TRBV29-1|few|TRBD1|TRBJ2-5
TGCAGCGTTCGGGACAGCGACAAAGAGACCCAGTACTTC
CSVRDSDKETQYF
>TRBV9|-|-|TRBJ1-6
TGTGCCAGCAGCGTAGCGGGGTTAGATTCACCCCTCCACTTT
CASSVAGLDSPLHF
>TRBV10-1|-|-|TRBJ2-1
TGCGCCAGCAGTTCGTTAGGGGTCGAGCAGTTCTTC
CASSSLGVEQFF
>TRBV19|-|TRBD1|TRBJ1-5
TGTGCCAGTAGTATAGATCCCACGACAGGGGGTGTGAGGCAGCCCCAGCATTTT
CASSIDPTTGGVRQPQHF
>TRBV28|-|-|TRBJ1-2
TGTGCCAGCAGTTTACCCCTAGAGGGCTACACCTTC
CASSLPLEGYTF
>TRBV19|-|TRBD1|TRBJ1-1
TGTGCCAGTAGTACCGACAGGGTCGCAGTGAACACTGAAGCTTTCTTT
CASSTDRVAVNTEAFF
>TRBV7-2|-|-|TRBJ2-1
TGTGCCAGCAGCACGGACTTCCAACCCTACAATGAGCAGTTCTTC
CASSTDFQPYNEQFF
>TRBV5-1|-|TRBD2|TRBJ2-7
TGCGCCAGCAGCTCCGGGACTATAAGTTCCTACGAGCAGTACTTC
CASSSGTISSYEQYF
>TRBV7-9|-|-|TRBJ1-3
TGTGCCAGCAGCTTAGGGGGGGTGGACTCTGGAAACACCATATATTTT
CASSLGGVDSGNTIYF
>TRBV2|-|-|TRBJ1-4
TGTGCCAGCAGCCCAAGTAAGGGTGCGGGTAATGAAAAACTGTTTTTT
CASSPSKGAGNEKLFF
>TRBV10-1|-|-|TRBJ2-1
TGCGCCAGCGTCTTAGGGGACTACAATGAGCAGTTCTTC
CASVLGDYNEQFF
>TRBV11-2|-|-|TRBJ1-3
TGTGCCAGCAGCTTAGGCTTCGGCAGGGTAGGGGACACCATATATTTT
CASSLGFGRVGDTIYF
>TRBV6-5|-|-|TRBJ1-6
TGTGCCAGTGGGACTTTAAATGATTCACCCCTCCACTTT
CASGTLNDSPLHF
>TRBV3-1/TRBV3-2|-|TRBD1|TRBJ2-2
TGTGCCAGCAGACCTACAGGGGTGAGGACCGGGGAGCTGTTTTTT
CASRPTGVRTGELFF
>TRBV19|-|-|TRBJ1-2
TGTGCCACCGGAGGGCACTATGGCTACACCTTC
CATGGHYGYTF
>TRBV24-1|-|-|TRBJ1-2
TGTGCCACCAGTGATTTGACAGACTATGGCTACACCTTC
CATSDLTDYGYTF
>TRBV27|-|-|TRBJ2-3
TGTGCCAGCAGTCCCGGTGATACGCAGTATTTT
CASSPGDTQYF
>TRBV13|once|TRBD1|TRBJ1-4
TGTGCCAGCAGCCCGCAGGGGGGAACTAATGAAAAACTGTTTTTT
CASSPQGGTNEKLFF
>TRBV3-1/TRBV3-2|-|TRBD2|TRBJ2-3
TGTGCCAGCAGCCAAGGGACTAGCGGGACGACGCCCGGAGTGATTACGCAGTATTTT
CASSQGTSGTTPGVITQYF
>TRBV5-1|-|TRBD2|TRBJ2-2
TGCGCCAGCAGCTTCCCGGGAGGGTACACCGGGGAGCTGTTTTTT
CASSFPGGYTGELFF
>TRBV3-1/TRBV3-2|-|-|TRBJ1-5
TGTGCCAGCAGCCAAGGTCTAGGGGCGGCCCAGCATTTT
CASSQGLGAAQHF
>TRBV19|-|-|TRBJ1-3
TGTGCCAGTAGGGTACAGAACTCTGGAAACACCATATATTTT
CASRVQNSGNTIYF
>TRBV28|once|TRBD1|TRBJ1-4
TGTGCCAGCAGCTCCTACAGGGGATACAAAATAGATGAAAAACTGTTTTTT
CASSSYRGYKIDEKLFF
>TRBV15|-|-|TRBJ2-5
TGTGCCACCAGCAGAGGTCTGGGGAGGGAGACCCAGTACTTC
CATSRGLGRETQYF
>TRBV4-1|-|-|TRBJ2-3
TGCGCCAGCAGCTCCCAGACTAGCACAGATACGCAGTATTTT
CASSSQTSTDTQYF
>TRBV4-2|-|TRBD2|TRBJ2-1
TGTGCCAGCAGCCAAGGGGCGGGACTAGATGTCTGGGATGAGCAGTTCTTC
CASSQGAGLDVWDEQFF